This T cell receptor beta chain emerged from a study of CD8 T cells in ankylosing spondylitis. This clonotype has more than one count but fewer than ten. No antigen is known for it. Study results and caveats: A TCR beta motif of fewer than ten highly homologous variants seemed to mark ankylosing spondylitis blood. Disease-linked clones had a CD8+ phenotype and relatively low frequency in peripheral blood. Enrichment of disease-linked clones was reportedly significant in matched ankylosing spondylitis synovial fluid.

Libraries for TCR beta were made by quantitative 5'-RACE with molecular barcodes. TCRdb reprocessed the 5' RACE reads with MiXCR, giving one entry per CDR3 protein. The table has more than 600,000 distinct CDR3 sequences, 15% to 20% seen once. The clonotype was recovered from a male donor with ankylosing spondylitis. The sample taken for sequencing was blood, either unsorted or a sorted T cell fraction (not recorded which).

CDR3 DNA: TGTGCCTGGACGGAATACTCTGGAAACACCATATATTTT. Residues: CAWTEYSGNTIYF. The chain employs TRBV30 and TRBJ1-3; D call uncertain. The V gene's germline CDR1 is GTSNPN and CDR2 SVGIG (reference sequence). Trimming left V 4 bases short and J 0 bases short, with 7 bases between. The CDR3 is 13 residues long.